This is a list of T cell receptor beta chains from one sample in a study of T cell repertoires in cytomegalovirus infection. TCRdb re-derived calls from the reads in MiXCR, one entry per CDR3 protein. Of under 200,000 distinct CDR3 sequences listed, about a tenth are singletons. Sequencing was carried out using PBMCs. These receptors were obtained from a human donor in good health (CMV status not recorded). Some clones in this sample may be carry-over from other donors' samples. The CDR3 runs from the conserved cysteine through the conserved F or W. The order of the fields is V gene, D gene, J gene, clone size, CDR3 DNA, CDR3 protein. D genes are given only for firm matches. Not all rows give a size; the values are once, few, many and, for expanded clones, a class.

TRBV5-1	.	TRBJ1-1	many	TGCGCCAGCAGCTTGGGGTCAGGGATTGTGGACACTGAAGCTTTCTTT	CASSLGSGIVDTEAFF
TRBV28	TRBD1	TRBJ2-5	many	TGTGCCAGCAGTTCTGAAGGACAGGGGCTCTGGGAGACCCAGTACTTC	CASSSEGQGLWETQYF
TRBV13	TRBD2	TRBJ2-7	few	TGTGCCAGCAGGGGAGGGAGGGATGTATACGAGCAGTACTTC	CASRGGRDVYEQYF
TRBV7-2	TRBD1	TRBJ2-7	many	TGTGCCAGCAGCTCCCCTTGGGGACAGGGGGTCGACTACGAGCAGTACTTC	CASSSPWGQGVDYEQYF
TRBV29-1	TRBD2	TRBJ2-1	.	TGCAGCGTTGACGCGGGAGGTTCCTACAATGAGCAGTTCTTC	CSVDAGGSYNEQFF
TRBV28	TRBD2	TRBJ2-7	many	TGTGCCAGCAGTTCACCGGGACTACCGTACGAGCAGTACTTC	CASSSPGLPYEQYF
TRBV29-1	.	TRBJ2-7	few	TGCAGCGTTCGAGAAGGGTATGGGGCGTACGAGCAGTACTTC	CSVREGYGAYEQYF
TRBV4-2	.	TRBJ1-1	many	TGTGCCAGCAGCCAAGAGGTAGGCAGCGCGAACACTGAAGCTTTCTTT	CASSQEVGSANTEAFF
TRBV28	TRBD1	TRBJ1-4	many	TGTGCCAGCAGTTTTTTTCAGGGGGGGGGAAGGGAATATGAAAAACTGTTTTTT	CASSFFQGGGREYEKLFF
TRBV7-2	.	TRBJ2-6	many	TGTGCCAGCAGCTTACAGCTCGGGAACTCTGGGGCCAACGTCCTGACTTTC	CASSLQLGNSGANVLTF
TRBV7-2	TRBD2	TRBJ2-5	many	TGTGCCAGCAGCTTCGGGGGGGGCCTCCAAGAGACCCAGTACTTC	CASSFGGGLQETQYF
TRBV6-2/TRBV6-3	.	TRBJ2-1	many	TGTGCCAGCAGGAACGTGGGCTCCTACAATGAGCAGTTCTTC	CASRNVGSYNEQFF
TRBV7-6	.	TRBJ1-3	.	TGTGCCAGCAGCCAGACAGGATACAACTCTGGAAACACCATATATTTT	CASSQTGYNSGNTIYF
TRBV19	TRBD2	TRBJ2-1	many	TGTGCCAGTATCCGGGGGGGAAGCTCCTACAATGAGCAGTTCTTC	CASIRGGSSYNEQFF
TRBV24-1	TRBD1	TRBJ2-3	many	TGTGCCACCAGTGATCGACAGGGGGCTGTAGATACGCAGTATTTT	CATSDRQGAVDTQYF
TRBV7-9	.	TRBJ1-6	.	TGTGCCAGCAGCCCCCCGGCTAATAATTCACCCCTCCACTTT	CASSPPANNSPLHF
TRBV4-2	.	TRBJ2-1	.	TGTGCCAGCAGCCAAGATTTGGGACACCACAATGAGCAGTTCTTC	CASSQDLGHHNEQFF
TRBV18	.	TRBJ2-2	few	TGTGCCAGCTCACAGGACATCCTAACGAACACCGGGGAGCTGTTTTTT	CASSQDILTNTGELFF
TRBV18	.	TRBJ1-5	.	TGTGCCAGCTCAAAGGGCGGGGGTGATCAGCCCCAGCATTTT	CASSKGGGDQPQHF
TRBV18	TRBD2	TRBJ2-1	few	TGTGCCAGCTCCCCCGGACTAGCAGATGAGCAGTTCTTC	CASSPGLADEQFF